This T cell receptor beta chain came from a study of T cells after posttransplantation cyclophosphamide. Findings and limits, study-wide: Later blood repertoires were often dominated by clones from the donor CD8+ memory compartment. Recipient CMV seropositivity and CMV reactivation strongly tracked TRB clonality.

Busulfan-fludarabine conditioning, marrow transplant, and cyclophosphamide on days +3 and +4 were administered. Produced via immunoSEQ multiplex PCR; TCRdb's table is partial and in-frame only. In the table there are about 42,000 clones, about 90% of which are singletons. With respect to this clone: Its target is not known.

The V gene lost 11 bases and the J gene lost 5 bases, with 13 bases spanning the gap. The CDR3 runs to 12 residues. Per germline, CDR1 LGHNT and CDR2 FRNRAP. The source of this sequence is a male patient aged 60-69 years who received an allogeneic stem cell transplant from a related donor and was CMV-positive. Part of the T cell pool may stem from the graft donor. The chain couples TRBV12-5 to TRBJ1-5, with D possibly TRBD1 on 5 matching bases. Sequencing used PBMCs, obtained less than 70 days after allogeneic stem cell transplant with posttransplant cyclophosphamide. CDR3 coding DNA: TGTGCTGCGGGAAGGGGCGATCAGCCCCAGCATTTT. It codes for CAAGRGDQPQHF.